This T cell receptor (beta chain) was identified during a study of Graves' ophthalmopathy and Graves' hyperthyroidism. CDR3 regions of TCR beta were amplified from RNA transcripts. Second-round multiplex PCR came after a first-round RT-PCR that employed HTBI primers. Each CDR3 protein is one row after TCRdb ran MiXCR on the multiplex PCR reads. The repertoire holds over 200,000 distinct CDR3 sequences, with about 32% as singletons. Other autoimmune diseases, uncontrolled infections, pregnancy or lactation led to the exclusion of patients. PBMCs came from roughly 9.1 ml of fresh peripheral blood. The germline V gene encodes CDR1 MNHEY and CDR2 SVGAGI. V trimming: 0 bases; J trimming: 0 bases; junction bases outside the gene matches: 3. The CDR3 sequence is 16 residues long. Ten or more counts support this clonotype.

Input material: peripheral blood. The J gene is TRBJ2-7, the V gene TRBV6-5; TRBD2 matches 9 bases. This clonotype was sampled from a man aged 50 to 59 with Graves' ophthalmopathy. DNA of the CDR3: TGTGCCAGCAGTTACTCCTCTAGCGGGACCTCCTACGAGCAGTACTTC. Its translation is CASSYSSSGTSYEQYF.